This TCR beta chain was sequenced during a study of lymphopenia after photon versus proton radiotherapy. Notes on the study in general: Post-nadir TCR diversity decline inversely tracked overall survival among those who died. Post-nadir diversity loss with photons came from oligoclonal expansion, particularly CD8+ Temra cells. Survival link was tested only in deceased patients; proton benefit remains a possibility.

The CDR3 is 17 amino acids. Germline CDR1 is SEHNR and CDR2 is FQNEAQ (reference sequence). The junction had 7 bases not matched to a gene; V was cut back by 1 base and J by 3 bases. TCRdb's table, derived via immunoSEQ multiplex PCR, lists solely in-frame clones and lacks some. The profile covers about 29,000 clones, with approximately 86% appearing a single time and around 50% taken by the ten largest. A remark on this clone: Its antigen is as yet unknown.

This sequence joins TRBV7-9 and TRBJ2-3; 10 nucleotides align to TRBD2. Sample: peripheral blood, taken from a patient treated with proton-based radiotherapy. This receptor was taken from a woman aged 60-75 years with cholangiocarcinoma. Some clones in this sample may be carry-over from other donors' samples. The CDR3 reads CASSLGASGSRTDTQYF. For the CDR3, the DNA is TGTGCCAGCAGCTTAGGGGCTAGCGGGAGTCGTACAGATACGCAGTATTTT. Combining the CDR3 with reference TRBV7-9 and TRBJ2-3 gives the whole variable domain DTGVSQNPRHKITKRGQNVTFRCDPISEHNRLYWYRQTLGQGPEFLTYFQNEAQLEKSRLLSDRFSAERPKGSFSTLEIQRTEQGDSAMYLCASSLGASGSRTDTQYFGPGTRLTVL.